The rows below give T cell receptor beta chains drawn from one sample of a study of blood T cell repertoires in COVID-19. Produced via immunoSEQ multiplex PCR; TCRdb's table is partial and in-frame only. The sample contains about 250,000 clones, roughly 84% of which appear only once. The sequencing sample was made of peripheral blood. Receptors were obtained from a person aged 70 to 80 with COVID-19, enrolled during active disease. Each CDR3 is given without its conserved first and last residue. A D gene is named only where the DNA matches it firmly.

CDR3 length	V gene	J gene	D gene	CDR3 protein
14	TRBV6-2/TRBV6-3	TRBJ2-7	TRBD1	ASSKNRDRGRREQY
17	TRBV13	TRBJ2-3	TRBD2	ASSLRGFETAGEWDTQY
13	TRBV11-2	TRBJ1-1	-	ASSFLGQPGTEAF
16	TRBV27	TRBJ2-2	-	ASSPQPKGVLEAGELF
13	TRBV5-6	TRBJ1-5	-	ASSSMGANYQPQH
12	TRBV30	TRBJ1-6	TRBD1	AWELKGAWSPLH
12	TRBV6-6	TRBJ2-2	TRBD1	ASKTTGGFGELF
12	TRBV9	TRBJ2-1	-	ASSVVDSYNEQF
11	TRBV30	TRBJ1-6	TRBD1	AWTPDRYSPLH
13	TRBV28	TRBJ2-1	TRBD1	ASRPLRETGFEQF
14	TRBV5-5	TRBJ2-3	-	ASSLALTRGTDTQY
14	TRBV4-1	TRBJ2-7	TRBD1	ASSQGRGGQGAVGY
13	TRBV5-5	TRBJ2-7	-	ASSPSGSSSYEQY
13	TRBV19	TRBJ1-5	TRBD1	ASSLGQGANQPQH
13	TRBV7-8	TRBJ1-2	TRBD1	ASSLGTGGVSGYT